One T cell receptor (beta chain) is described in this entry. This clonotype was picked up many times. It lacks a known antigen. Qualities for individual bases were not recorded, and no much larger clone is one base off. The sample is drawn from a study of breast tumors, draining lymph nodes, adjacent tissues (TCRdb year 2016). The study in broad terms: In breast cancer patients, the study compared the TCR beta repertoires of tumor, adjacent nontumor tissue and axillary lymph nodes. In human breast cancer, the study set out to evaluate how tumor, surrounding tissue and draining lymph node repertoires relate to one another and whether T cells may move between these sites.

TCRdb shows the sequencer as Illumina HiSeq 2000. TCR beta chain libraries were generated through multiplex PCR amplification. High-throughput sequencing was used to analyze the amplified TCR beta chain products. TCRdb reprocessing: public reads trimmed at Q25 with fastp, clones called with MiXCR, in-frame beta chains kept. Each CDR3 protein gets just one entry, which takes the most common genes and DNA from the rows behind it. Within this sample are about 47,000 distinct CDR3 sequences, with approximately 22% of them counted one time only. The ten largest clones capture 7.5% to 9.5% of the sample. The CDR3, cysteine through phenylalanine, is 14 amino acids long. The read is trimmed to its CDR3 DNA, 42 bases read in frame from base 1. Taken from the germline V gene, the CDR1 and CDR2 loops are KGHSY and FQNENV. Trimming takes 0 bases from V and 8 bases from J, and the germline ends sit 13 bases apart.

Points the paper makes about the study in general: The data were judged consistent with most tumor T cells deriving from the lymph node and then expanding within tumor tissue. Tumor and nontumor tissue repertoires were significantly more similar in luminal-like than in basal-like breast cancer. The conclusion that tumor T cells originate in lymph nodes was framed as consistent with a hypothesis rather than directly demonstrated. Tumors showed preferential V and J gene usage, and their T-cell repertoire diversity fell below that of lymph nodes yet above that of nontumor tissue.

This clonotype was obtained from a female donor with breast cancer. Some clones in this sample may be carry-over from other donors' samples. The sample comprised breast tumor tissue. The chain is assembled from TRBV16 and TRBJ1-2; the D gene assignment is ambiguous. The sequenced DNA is TGTGCCAGCAGCCAATCAGTGCAGGTCGGAGGCTACACCTTC. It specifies CASSQSVQVGGYTF.